This TCR beta chain came from a study of human T cells and chemical hapten exposure (dated by TCRdb to the early 2020s). In terms of the full investigation: For sensitization, 2% DPC in acetone was applied to an approximately 2 cm by approximately 2 cm area of upper inner arm skin. Throughout the roughly 24-week study period, patients were also given weekly therapeutic DPC doses on the scalp. Patch testing was done on the upper back using Finn chambers containing 0.01% DPC, and results were scored after 6 days according to International Contact Dermatitis Research Group standards. Most of the patients in the cohort were female, and the cohort covered alopecia areata with under or over 50% scalp involvement, alopecia totalis and alopecia universalis. Libraries were pooled for sequencing, and per-sample TCR yields varied mainly because of small differences in library volumes within the pool. Peripheral blood TCR repertoire changes were tracked in vivo in alopecia patients during primary and secondary sensitization to the hapten diphenylcyclopropenone (DPC). Blood samples were taken from patients before sensitization (week 0) and at 2, 6 and about 24 weeks after DPC sensitization. Blood for TCR sequencing was provided by twenty-nine alopecia patients at one to four time points (pre-sensitization, 2, 6 and 24 weeks). What the authors observed across the whole study: Repeated subsampling changed both the strength of the expansion versus patch-test correlation and the threshold at which the correlation became significant. Expanded TCRs formed significantly more large CDR3 similarity clusters than pre-sensitization or healthy control sets, consistent with antigen-driven responses. All patients had alopecia, a presumed autoimmune disease, so their immune response might differ from that of healthy individuals. Patch test score correlated positively with the number of PT1 expanded TCRs, reaching significance at thresholds 8, 16 and 32 but not at 4. DPC sensitization did not change the number of TCRs with a frequency above 1 in 1000, and there was no evidence of changes in global repertoire structure.

Per the publication, the time point label means: pre-sensitization, week 0. This specimen's treatment or condition label, per the study, means: therapeutic diphenylcyclopropenone sensitization with weekly scalp DPC. At each patch-test visit, blood was drawn before the patch test was applied. Patients were considered eligible if aged 18 to 70, diagnosed with alopecia and deemed suitable for DPC therapy, and patients were excluded if pregnant. Unfractionated whole blood was collected in Tempus Blood RNA tubes, and total RNA was extracted from that blood. The CDR3 runs 13 residues from the cysteine to the phenylalanine. Of the read, only the CDR3 DNA is kept; its 39 bases are in frame from base 1. V is cut by 8 bases and J by 4 bases, and the space between the germline ends is 14 bases. Per the germline V gene, MGHDK is the CDR1 and SYGVNS is the CDR2. Receptor amplification or capture employed RACE. TCRdb names NextSeq 500 as the instrument used. During library preparation, unique molecular identifiers were attached to individual cDNA molecules so that TCRs could be counted quantitatively and reproducibly. From each blood RNA sample, both TCR alpha and TCR beta chains were sequenced. For the original study's pipeline: Samples had a median of approximately 96,000 TCRs, with a range from roughly 23,224 to 700,000. V, J and CDR3 annotation of the TCR reads was carried out using the Decombinator software suite. For PS versus PT1 abundance plots, all samples were subsampled to the same number of TCRs (28,000). TCRs were defined as expanded if absent before sensitization and observed at least eight times at the 2-week time point. TCRdb reanalyzed the raw reads on its own, using fastp at Q25 for trimming and MiXCR for clone calling, and kept in-frame beta chains. All rows with the same CDR3 protein become a single entry with the most common DNA and genes. Here the V and J calls rest on TCRdb's processing, not on the authors' analysis. The sample data list about 120,000 distinct CDR3 sequences, and about 13% of these were observed just once. The ten largest make up about 3% of the sample.

A remark on this clonotype: No antigen is known for it. Base qualities are not provided; no much larger clone lies one nucleotide away.

This TCR came from a woman aged 18 to 35 with alopecia areata. Some clones in this sample may be carry-over from other donors' samples. The V and J genes are TRBV25-1 and TRBJ1-1; no D gene is confidently identified. This sample comprised whole blood, obtained in connection with sensitization to the hapten diphenylcyclopropenone (DPC). The nucleotide sequence reads TGTGCCAGCTTCAGTATTCTGGGCACTGAAGCTTTCTTT. This sequence encodes CASFSILGTEAFF.